This TCR beta chain is drawn from a study of breast tumors, draining lymph nodes, adjacent tissues. Breast cancer patients provided tissue from their axillary draining lymph nodes. V was trimmed by 6 bases and J by 6 bases, leaving 11 bases between them. The CDR3 has 13 residues. Germline CDR1 MNHEY, CDR2 SMNVEV (reference sequence). A single record per CDR3 protein comes from TCRdb applying MiXCR to the multiplex PCR reads. The data show 120,000 or so distinct CDR3 sequences, 20% seen once. This clonotype was seen repeatedly, ten times or more. The sample taken for sequencing was axillary lymph node tissue. The gene calls are TRBV27 and TRBJ2-2; D is unclear. The sequence derives from a female donor with breast cancer. Some clones in this sample may be carry-over from other donors' samples. CDR3 sequence: CASRPSGAGELFF. The CDR3 DNA follows: TGTGCCAGCAGACCCTCAGGAGCCGGGGAGCTGTTTTTT.